Listed below are T cell receptor beta chains from one sample, sequenced in a study of T-cell memory formation after mild COVID-19. TCRdb analysed the 5' RACE reads with MiXCR anew, one entry per CDR3 protein. Of some 270,000 distinct CDR3 sequences listed, approximately 15% are singletons. The sample comprised PBMCs or a T cell subset sorted from them (not recorded which). These receptors were obtained from an adult woman who had mild COVID-19 (a few samples of this study predate the infection). Cell type and time point are not known. CDR3s include the opening cysteine and the closing phenylalanine or tryptophan. D genes are given only for firm matches. Where a row states a size, it is once, few, many or the class of an expanded clone; other rows omit it.

>few|TRBV12-3/TRBV12-4|NA|TRBJ2-7
CASSGLPSSYEQYF
TGTGCCAGCAGCGGACTACCGAGCTCCTACGAGCAGTACTTC
>few|TRBV29-1|TRBD1|TRBJ1-1
CSIQTGGIGTEAFF
TGCAGCATACAGACAGGGGGCATTGGCACTGAAGCTTTCTTT
>few|TRBV11-2|NA|TRBJ2-1
CASSFVGSPYNEQFF
TGTGCCAGCAGCTTTGTCGGCAGCCCCTACAATGAGCAGTTCTTC
>NA|TRBV5-1|NA|TRBJ2-3
CASSLGGSGNTDTQYF
TGCGCCAGCAGCTTAGGAGGCAGCGGCAACACAGATACGCAGTATTTT
>few|TRBV7-2|NA|TRBJ2-7
CASSTRGYEQYF
TGTGCCAGCAGCACTCGGGGTTACGAGCAGTACTTC
>NA|TRBV2|TRBD2|TRBJ2-7
CASRAGGPNEQYF
TGTGCCAGCAGAGCGGGGGGGCCCAACGAGCAGTACTTC
>NA|TRBV7-8|TRBD1|TRBJ1-5
CASSSDRHDQPQHF
TGTGCCAGCAGCTCGGACAGGCACGATCAGCCCCAGCATTTT
>few|TRBV5-1|NA|TRBJ2-1
CASSARGDNEQFF
TGCGCCAGCAGCGCACGGGGAGACAATGAGCAGTTCTTC
>few|TRBV24-1|TRBD2|TRBJ2-3
CATSDRRGRAVTDTQYF
TGTGCCACCAGTGATCGGCGCGGGAGGGCCGTGACAGATACGCAGTATTTT
>NA|TRBV5-1|NA|TRBJ2-3
CASSGGGRSTDTQYF
TGCGCCAGCAGCGGGGGGGGCCGGAGCACAGATACGCAGTATTTT
>many|TRBV13|TRBD1|TRBJ2-5
CASSLLPGRGQETQYF
TGTGCCAGCAGCTTACTCCCCGGCAGGGGGCAAGAGACCCAGTACTTC
>many|TRBV7-2|NA|TRBJ2-5
CASSRTAQETQYF
TGTGCCAGCAGCCGGACAGCCCAAGAGACCCAGTACTTC
>NA|TRBV7-6|TRBD1|TRBJ2-7
CASSLAGQGRNEQYF
TGTGCCAGCAGCTTAGCGGGACAGGGACGTAACGAGCAGTACTTC
>NA|TRBV4-2|NA|TRBJ2-7
CASSQGQYPSSYEQYF
TGTGCCAGCAGCCAAGGTCAATACCCGAGCTCCTACGAGCAGTACTTC
>NA|TRBV11-1|NA|TRBJ2-1
CASSLGRMGDEQFF
TGTGCCAGCAGCTTGGGTCGAATGGGGGATGAGCAGTTCTTC
>many|TRBV7-9|NA|TRBJ2-1
CASSLDGRSYNEQFF
TGTGCCAGCAGCTTAGACGGCCGCTCCTACAATGAGCAGTTCTTC
>many|TRBV20-1|NA|TRBJ2-2
CSAPAGLQNTGELFF
TGCAGTGCTCCAGCGGGTCTCCAAAACACCGGGGAGCTGTTTTTT
>NA|TRBV5-1|NA|TRBJ1-1
CASSLAGTPEAFF
TGCGCCAGCAGCTTGGCGGGGACCCCTGAAGCTTTCTTT
>few|TRBV7-2|TRBD1|TRBJ1-6
CASSYQGALSSPLHF
TGTGCCAGCAGCTATCAGGGGGCTTTGAGTTCACCCCTCCACTTT
>NA|TRBV24-1|NA|TRBJ2-1
CATSGVDQGGSNEQFF
TGTGCCACCAGTGGAGTGGATCAGGGCGGTAGCAATGAGCAGTTCTTC
>few|TRBV12-3/TRBV12-4|NA|TRBJ1-3
CASSEPRGNTIYF
TGTGCCAGCAGTGAACCTAGGGGAAACACCATATATTTT
>medium-sized|TRBV5-1|NA|TRBJ2-5
CASSLDSQQETQYF
TGCGCCAGCAGCTTGGACAGTCAACAAGAGACCCAGTACTTC
>few|TRBV12-3/TRBV12-4|NA|TRBJ1-3
CASCRAGSGNTIYF
TGTGCCAGCTGCCGAGCTGGGTCTGGAAACACCATATATTTT
>few|TRBV20-1|NA|TRBJ2-7
CSASASSHEQYF
TGCAGTGCTAGCGCAAGCTCCCACGAGCAGTACTTC
>NA|TRBV19|TRBD2|TRBJ2-1
CASSQVAGHEQFF
TGTGCCAGTAGTCAGGTAGCGGGACATGAGCAGTTCTTC
>NA|TRBV7-9|TRBD1|TRBJ1-2
CASSLRDRGPGYTF
TGTGCCAGCAGCCTCCGGGACAGGGGGCCTGGCTACACCTTC
>NA|TRBV7-6|NA|TRBJ2-7
CASSQGPAPYEQYF
TGTGCCAGCAGCCAAGGGCCGGCCCCCTACGAGCAGTACTTC
>many|TRBV20-1|NA|TRBJ1-1
CSAEAGPDTEAFF
TGCAGTGCCGAGGCGGGGCCAGACACTGAAGCTTTCTTT
>few|TRBV11-3|TRBD2|TRBJ2-7
CASSSLAASSYEQYF
TGTGCCAGCAGCTCGCTAGCGGCAAGCTCCTACGAGCAGTACTTC
>few|TRBV6-2/TRBV6-3|TRBD2|TRBJ2-1
CASSYPSSGASYNEQFF
TGTGCCAGCAGTTACCCCTCTAGCGGAGCTTCCTACAATGAGCAGTTCTTC
>NA|TRBV25-1|TRBD1|TRBJ1-4
CASSEPGTGDEKLFF
TGTGCCAGCAGTGAACCCGGGACAGGAGATGAAAAACTGTTTTTT
>NA|TRBV14|NA|TRBJ2-3
CASSQVQGSSTDTQYF
TGTGCCAGCAGCCAGGTCCAGGGGTCTAGCACAGATACGCAGTATTTT
>NA|TRBV24-1|NA|TRBJ2-1
CATSDTGFDNEQFF
TGTGCCACCAGTGATACCGGCTTTGACAATGAGCAGTTCTTC